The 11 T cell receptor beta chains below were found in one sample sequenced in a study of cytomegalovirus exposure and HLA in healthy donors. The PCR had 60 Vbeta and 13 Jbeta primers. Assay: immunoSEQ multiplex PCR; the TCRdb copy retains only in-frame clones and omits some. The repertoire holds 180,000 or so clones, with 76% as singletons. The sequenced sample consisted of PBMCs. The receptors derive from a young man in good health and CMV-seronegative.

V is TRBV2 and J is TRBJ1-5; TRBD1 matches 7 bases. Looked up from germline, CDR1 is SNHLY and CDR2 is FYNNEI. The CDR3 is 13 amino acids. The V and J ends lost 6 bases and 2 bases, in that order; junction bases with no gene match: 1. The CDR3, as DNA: TGTGCCAGCAGAGGACAGGGCAATCAGCCCCAGCATTTT. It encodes CASRGQGNQPQHF.

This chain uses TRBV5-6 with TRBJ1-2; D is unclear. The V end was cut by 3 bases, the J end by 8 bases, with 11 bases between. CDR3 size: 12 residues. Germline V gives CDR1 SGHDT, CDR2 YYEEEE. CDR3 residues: CASSSSPLGYTF. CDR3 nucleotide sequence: TGTGCCAGCAGCTCCTCCCCTCTGGGCTACACCTTC.

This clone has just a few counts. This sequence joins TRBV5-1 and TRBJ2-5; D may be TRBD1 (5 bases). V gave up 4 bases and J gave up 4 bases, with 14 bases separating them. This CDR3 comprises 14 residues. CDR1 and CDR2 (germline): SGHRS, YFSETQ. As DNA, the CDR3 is TGCGCCAGCAGCCCCCCGGGCAGGGCAGAGACCCAGTACTTC. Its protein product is CASSPPGRAETQYF. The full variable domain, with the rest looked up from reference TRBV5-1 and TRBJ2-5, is KAGVTQTPRYLIKTRGQQVTLSCSPISGHRSVSWYQQTPGQGLQFLFEYFSETQRNKGNFPGRFSGRQFSNSRSEMNVSTLELGDSALYLCASSPPGRAETQYFGPGTRLLVL.

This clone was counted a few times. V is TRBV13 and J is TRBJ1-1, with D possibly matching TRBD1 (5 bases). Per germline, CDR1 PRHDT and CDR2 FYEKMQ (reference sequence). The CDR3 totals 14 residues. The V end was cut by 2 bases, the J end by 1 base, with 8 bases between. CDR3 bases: TGTGCCAGCAGCTTAAGGGGCAGGAACACTGAAGCTTTCTTT. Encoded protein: CASSLRGRNTEAFF.

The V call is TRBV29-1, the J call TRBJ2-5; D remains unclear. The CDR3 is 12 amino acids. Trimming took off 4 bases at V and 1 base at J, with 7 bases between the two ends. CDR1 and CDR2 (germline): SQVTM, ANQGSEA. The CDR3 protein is CSVGGLQETQYF. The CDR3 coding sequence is TGCAGCGTTGGAGGCCTCCAAGAGACCCAGTACTTC.

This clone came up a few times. The DNA for the CDR3 is TGTGCCAGCAGCTTAGTCGGCAGGGGAAGTGAAAAACTGTTTTTT. This encodes CASSLVGRGSEKLFF. This rearrangement joins TRBV7-2 to TRBJ1-4; D perhaps matches TRBD1 (6 bases). The V end lost 1 base, the J end lost 7 bases, and 13 bases lay between the germline ends. The CDR3 contains 15 residues. Germline lookup yields CDR1 SGHTA and CDR2 FQGNSA.

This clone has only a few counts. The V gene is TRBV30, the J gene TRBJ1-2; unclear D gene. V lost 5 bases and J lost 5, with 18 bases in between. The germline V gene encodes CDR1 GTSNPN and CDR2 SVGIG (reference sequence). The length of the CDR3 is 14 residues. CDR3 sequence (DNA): TGTGCCTGGTCCCATAACAGCCTCCTGTATGGCTACACCTTC. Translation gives CAWSHNSLLYGYTF.

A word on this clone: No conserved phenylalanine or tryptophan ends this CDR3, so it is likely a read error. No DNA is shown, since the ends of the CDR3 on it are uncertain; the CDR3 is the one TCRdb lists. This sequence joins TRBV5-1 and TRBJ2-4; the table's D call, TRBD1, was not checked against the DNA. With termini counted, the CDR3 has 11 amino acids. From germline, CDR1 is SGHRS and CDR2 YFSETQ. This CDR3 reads CASSLVGVGFL.

CDR3: CASSPGTGPPTNEKLFF. As DNA, the CDR3 is TGTGCCAGCAGCCCCGGGACAGGGCCTCCAACTAATGAAAAACTGTTTTTT. The chain employs TRBV5-5 and TRBJ1-4; TRBD1 matches 9 bases. Trimming removed 4 bases from V and 0 bases from J; junction bases left unmatched: 7. The germline V gene encodes CDR1 SGHKS and CDR2 YYEKEE (reference sequence). This CDR3 is built from 17 residues.

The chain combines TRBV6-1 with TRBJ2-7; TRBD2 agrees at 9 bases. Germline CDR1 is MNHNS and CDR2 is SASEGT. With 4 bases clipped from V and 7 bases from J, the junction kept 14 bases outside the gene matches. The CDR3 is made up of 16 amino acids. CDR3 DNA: TGTGCCAGCAGTGGGCCCGAAGCGGGAGGCCCGAGGGAGCAGTACTTC. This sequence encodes CASSGPEAGGPREQYF.

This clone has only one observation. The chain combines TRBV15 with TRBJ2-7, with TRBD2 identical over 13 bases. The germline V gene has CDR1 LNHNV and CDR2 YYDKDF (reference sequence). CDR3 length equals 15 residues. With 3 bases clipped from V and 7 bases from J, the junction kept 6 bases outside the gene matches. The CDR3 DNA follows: TGTGCCACCAGCAGCTACCGGACTAGCGGGAGTGAGCAGTACTTC. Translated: CATSSYRTSGSEQYF.